Shown below are 7 T cell receptor beta chains from a single sample sequenced in a study of T cells in women clearing cervical HPV infection. Assay used: immunoSEQ multiplex PCR; TCRdb lists only in-frame clones, some missing. Across some 23,000 clones, the top ten clones capture less than 3.5% of the sample. The sequencing input was blood buffy coat. The receptors shown here come from a woman between 18 and 69 years old with a cervical HPV16 infection that either progressed to CIN3+ or cleared (not recorded which).

The DNA read from the CDR3 is TGTGCCAGCAGCTTAGGCATCGGGGATTCACCA. Translating it yields CASSLGIGDSP. The whole CDR3 sequence reads CASSLGIGDSPLFF. The rearrangement links TRBV7-3 to TRBJ1-4; D is ambiguous. The read ends 3 residues before the CDR3 terminus; that terminus is restored from the germline J gene. The CDR3 length is 14 residues. CDR1 is SGHTA, CDR2 FQGTGA, per germline.

Comment on this clone: The sequenced fragment ends 3 residues before the CDR3 boundary, so the rest is inferred from the germline J gene. J is TRBJ2-5 and V is TRBV30; D may be TRBD1 (6 bases). CDR3 length: 15 amino acids. Germline assignment: CDR1 GTSNPN and CDR2 SVGIG (reference sequence). Trimming removed 3 bases at V and 1 base at J, with 15 bases between. CDR3 region: CAWSAVGASQETQYF. The CDR3 DNA, read in part, is TGTGCCTGGAGCGCCGTGGGGGCTTCCCAAGAGACC.

Turning to this clone: From the germline J gene comes the end of the CDR3, since the read stops 3 residues before it. The chain has TRBV5-4 and TRBJ2-1, with 10 positions matching TRBD2. This CDR3 has 14 amino acids. The V gene's germline CDR1 is SGHNT and CDR2 YYREEE (reference sequence). Trimming took 3 bases from V and 8 from J; bases not matched to a gene: 5. CDR3 DNA, as far as it was read: TGTGCCAGCAGCTCGGGACTAGCGATCGATGAG. Amino acid sequence: CASSSGLAIDE. The CDR3, in full, reads CASSSGLAIDEQFF.

On this clone itself: The CDR3 extends 3 residues past the end of the read, so its final part is completed from the germline J gene. The rearrangement joins TRBV7-9 to TRBJ2-4; a weak D match, TRBD1 (5 bases). Per the germline V gene, CDR1 is SEHNR and CDR2 is FQNEAQ (reference sequence). This CDR3 has 15 residues. CDR3 amino acids: CASSPTLDREHGQYF. The CDR3 bases that were read are TGTGCCAGCAGCCCTACTCTTGACAGAGAGCATGGT. Drawing the rest from reference TRBV7-9 and TRBJ2-4, the complete variable domain is DTGVSQNPRHKITKRGQNVTFRCDPISEHNRLYWYRQTLGQGPEFLTYFQNEAQLEKSRLLSDRFSAERPKGSFSTLEIQRTEQGDSAMYLCASSPTLDREHGQYFGAGTRLSVL.

Details on this clone: The read terminates 3 residues ahead of where the CDR3 ends, so the germline J gene completes it. The chain employs TRBV20-1 and TRBJ1-3; no clear D. V dropped 3 bases and J dropped 3 bases, with 6 bases sitting between them. CDR3 length: 12 residues. Germline CDR1 is DFQATT and CDR2 is SNEGSKA (reference sequence). This chain's CDR3 is CSASPSGNTIYF. CDR3 bases read: TGCAGTGCTAGTCCCAGTGGAAACACC.

About this clone itself: Sequencing ends 3 residues short of the CDR3 end; the germline J gene provides the rest. The V and J genes are TRBV20-1 and TRBJ1-2, with D maybe TRBD1 (5 bases). This CDR3 is 16 amino acids long. Between the trimmed V and J ends, which lost 1 base and 4 bases, there was a span of 19 bases. CDR1 is DFQATT, CDR2 SNEGSKA, per germline (reference sequence). CDR3 region: CSARVSGGDYSYGYTF. CDR3 DNA (partial): TGCAGTGCTAGAGTTTCCGGGGGGGATTACTCCTATGGC.

A remark on this clone: The read terminates 3 residues before the CDR3 end, so the remaining end is supplied by the germline J gene. This sequence joins TRBV5-1 and TRBJ2-3; 9 bases map to TRBD1. The V gene's germline CDR1 is SGHRS and CDR2 YFSETQ. V shed 2 bases and J 2 bases; nucleotides not matched to a gene: 6. This CDR3 has 16 amino acids. CDR3 sequence reads: CASSFFGTGSTDTQYF. The CDR3 DNA, read in part, is TGCGCCAGCAGCTTTTTTGGGACAGGGTCCACAGATACG.